What follows are 25 T cell receptor beta chains derived from one specimen sequenced in a study of blood T cell repertoires in COVID-19. Only in-frame clones appear in the TCRdb table, and some are missing; sequencing was by immunoSEQ multiplex PCR. The sample holds approximately 180,000 clones, approximately 80% seen once. What was sequenced was PBMCs or T cells enriched from blood (not recorded which). The receptors derive from a woman aged 55-70 years with acute COVID-19.

The chain uses TRBV4-3 and TRBJ1-5, with a possible D match to TRBD1 (6 bases). The V gene's germline CDR1 is LGHNA and CDR2 YSLEER. The CDR3 spans 15 residues. The V and J ends lost 0 bases and 3 bases respectively, with 9 bases between them. This CDR3 is CASSQDWGPNQPQHF. The CDR3 nucleotides read TGCGCCAGCAGCCAAGATTGGGGGCCCAATCAGCCCCAGCATTTT.

The gene calls are TRBV27 and TRBJ2-1; 10 bases are shared with TRBD1. V lost 5 bases, J lost 10 bases, and 8 bases stayed unmatched. The CDR3 length is 14 residues. Germline lookup yields CDR1 MNHEY and CDR2 SMNVEV (reference sequence). For the CDR3, the DNA is TGTGCCAGCAGTCGCCCGGGACAGGGGAACGAGCAGTTCTTC. Its translation: CASSRPGQGNEQFF.

This clone was counted between two and nine times. V and J are TRBV10-3 and TRBJ2-7; 13 bases are shared with TRBD2. J was trimmed by 3 bases and V by 6 bases; bases with no gene match: 2. The germline CDR1 and CDR2 sequences are ENHRY and SYGVKD. This CDR3 comprises 14 residues. Here the CDR3 DNA reads TGTGCCATCAGCGGGACTAGCGGGGACTACGAGCAGTACTTC. Translated, it gives CAISGTSGDYEQYF.

This clone was seen a single time. This sequence joins TRBV5-4 and TRBJ1-4; no clear D. CDR3 length: 13 residues. Germline CDR1 is SGHNT and CDR2 is YYREEE (reference sequence). Trimming removed 0 bases from V and 6 bases from J, with 6 bases in between. CDR3 in DNA: TGTGCCAGCAGCTTGGGGCAGTATGAAAAACTGTTTTTT. Translation gives CASSLGQYEKLFF.

This rearrangement joins TRBV4-3 to TRBJ2-5; 8 positions match TRBD2. Germline-derived CDR1 and CDR2 are LGHNA and YSLEER. The CDR3 runs to 16 residues. J lost 4 bases, V lost 0 bases, and 7 bases had no gene match. The CDR3 DNA reads as TGCGCCAGCAGCCAAGATTTCGGGAGGGAACGAGAGACCCAGTACTTC. Translating gives CASSQDFGRERETQYF.

This chain connects TRBV9 to TRBJ2-1; 9 nucleotides match TRBD2. Germline V gives CDR1 SGDLS, CDR2 YYNGEE. The V gene end was trimmed by 0 bases and the J gene end by 6 bases; junction bases not matched to a gene: 4. The CDR3 has 15 amino acids. Written as DNA, the CDR3 is TGTGCCAGCAGCGTAGCCGGGACTAGCATCAATGAGCAGTTCTTC. Translated, it gives CASSVAGTSINEQFF.

CDR3 region: CSVDPVGSSYNEQFF. CDR3 nucleotide sequence: TGCAGCGTGGACCCGGTAGGGAGCTCCTACAATGAGCAGTTCTTC. The chain carries TRBV29-1 and TRBJ2-1, with D tentatively TRBD2 (5 bases). V gave up 6 bases and J gave up 0 bases, with 15 bases separating them. Per germline, CDR1 SQVTM and CDR2 ANQGSEA. The CDR3 length is 15 residues.

This chain links TRBV6-4 with TRBJ2-3; D perhaps matches TRBD1 (5 bases). The CDR3 loop spans 13 amino acids. CDR1 MRHNA and CDR2 SNTAGT come from the germline V gene. Deletions cut 2 bases from V and 3 bases from J, with 6 bases between. The CDR3 region is CASSDQGTDTQYF. The CDR3 DNA reads as TGTGCCAGCAGTGACCAGGGAACAGATACGCAGTATTTT.

The rearrangement uses TRBV3-1 (or the pseudogene TRBV3-2) and TRBJ1-3, with 8 positions matching TRBD1. CDR1 is LGHDT and CDR2 is YNNKEL in the germline V gene (reference sequence). V shed 0 bases, J shed 3 bases, and the junction held 10 bases outside the gene matches. This CDR3 contains 18 residues. CDR3 coding DNA: TGTGCCAGCAGCCAAGATTACCGGACAGGGTTGGGTGGAAACACCATATATTTT. It yields the protein CASSQDYRTGLGGNTIYF.

The chain carries TRBV10-3 and TRBJ2-7; 11 bases align to TRBD2. CDR1 ENHRY and CDR2 SYGVKD come from the germline V gene. The V segment lost 2 bases and the J segment 0 bases; nucleotides outside the gene matches: 9. This CDR3 has 18 amino acids. The CDR3 nucleotides are TGTGCCATCAGTGAGGGAGAGACTAGCGGGAAGAACTCCTACGAGCAGTACTTC. This encodes CAISEGETSGKNSYEQYF.

This sequence joins TRBV4-2 and TRBJ2-1; tentative D call: TRBD2 (7 bases). The CDR3 has 19 amino acids. Germline assignment: CDR1 LGHNA and CDR2 YNFKEQ. Trimming took off 4 bases at V and 0 bases at J, with 22 bases between the two ends. The CDR3 DNA sequence: TGTGCCAGCAGCCGGGTCGTAGCGGGTCAGGGGAGCTCCTACAATGAGCAGTTCTTC. Encoded protein: CASSRVVAGQGSSYNEQFF.

The CDR3 sequence: CASSFVLAGGPRDTQYF. The CDR3 DNA follows: TGTGCCAGCAGTTTCGTACTAGCGGGGGGGCCGAGGGATACGCAGTATTTT. This sequence joins TRBV28 and TRBJ2-3, with 13 bases matching TRBD2. Trimming cost V 3 bases and J 6 bases; bases outside gene matches: 9. CDR3 length: 17 residues. Per germline, CDR1 MDHEN and CDR2 SYDVKM.

With respect to this clone: This sample includes further DNA sequences coding for the same CDR3. The chain couples TRBV18 to TRBJ2-3; tentative D call: TRBD2 (6 bases). The CDR3 covers 13 residues. In germline, CDR1 is KGHSH, CDR2 LQKENI. V was pared by 3 bases and J by 3 bases, with 7 bases between. The CDR3 loop reads CASSPGGTDTQYF. The CDR3 DNA reads as TGTGCCAGCTCACCGGGAGGTACAGATACGCAGTATTTT. The complete variable domain, with remaining parts taken from reference TRBV18 and TRBJ2-3, reads NAGVMQNPRHLVRRRGQEARLRCSPMKGHSHVYWYRQLPEEGLKFMVYLQKENIIDESGMPKERFSAEFPKEGPSILRIQQVVRGDSAAYFCASSPGGTDTQYFGPGTRLTVL.

This clone was seen just once. Germline and junction disagree at one end, which may indicate a read error. The V gene is TRBV4-2, the J gene TRBJ1-5; no clear D gene. This CDR3 contains 13 residues. Germline CDR1 and CDR2: LGHNA and YNFKEQ. The CDR3 nucleotides are TGTGCCCGCAGCCAAGAAATAGCCCAGCCCCAGCATTTT. It is translated as CARSQEIAQPQHF.

This clone was seen only a few times. The chain carries TRBV24-1 and TRBJ2-5, with 12 bases lining up with TRBD2. The CDR3 extends over 16 amino acids. Trimming at V came to 2 bases and at J to 5 bases, leaving 5 bases not matched to a gene. Per germline, CDR1 KGHDR and CDR2 SFDVKD. CDR3 sequence: CATSDSLAGGLETQYF. CDR3 DNA: TGTGCCACCAGTGATTCACTAGCGGGAGGATTGGAGACCCAGTACTTC.

The chain joins TRBV7-2 to TRBJ1-1; 9 bases line up with TRBD1. Looked up from germline, CDR1 is SGHTA and CDR2 is FQGNSA. V dropped 3 bases and J dropped 11; count of bases not matched to a gene: 4. This CDR3 has 12 residues. This CDR3 reads CASSFDRGRAFF. In nucleotides, the CDR3 is TGTGCCAGCAGCTTCGACAGGGGGAGGGCTTTCTTT. The full variable domain, in which reference TRBV7-2 and TRBJ1-1 provide the parts outside the CDR3, is GAGVSQSPSNKVTEKGKDVELRCDPISGHTALYWYRQSLGQGLEFLIYFQGNSAPDKSGLPSDRFSAERTGGSVSTLTIQRTQQEDSAVYLCASSFDRGRAFFGQGTRLTVV.

The V gene is TRBV20-1, the J gene TRBJ2-1; the D is unclear. This CDR3 region has 11 residues. V lost 6 bases, J lost 9 bases, and 12 bases lay in between. Germline V gene sequence: CDR1 DFQATT, CDR2 SNEGSKA (reference sequence). This CDR3 reads CSASKSSEQFF. CDR3 DNA sequence: TGCAGTGCAAGTAAGAGTAGTGAGCAGTTCTTC.

The rearrangement links TRBV19 to TRBJ2-3; TRBD2 aligns across 10 bases. J lost 5 bases, V lost 5 bases, and 1 base had no gene match. This CDR3 has 13 residues. Germline CDR1 and CDR2: LNHDA and SQIVND (reference sequence). CDR3 sequence reads: CASSPSGGDTQYF. The CDR3, as DNA: TGTGCCAGTAGTCCTAGCGGGGGAGATACGCAGTATTTT.

The J gene is TRBJ2-1, the V gene TRBV24-1; 10 bases map to TRBD2. This CDR3 is built from 15 residues. The germline CDR1 and CDR2 sequences are KGHDR and SFDVKD. The junction had 9 bases not matched to a gene; V was cut back by 5 bases and J by 9 bases. CDR3 amino acids: CATSGVAGGGGEQFF. In nucleotides, the CDR3 is TGTGCCACCAGTGGAGTAGCGGGAGGAGGAGGTGAGCAGTTCTTC.

This clone was recorded a few times. The CDR3 reads CASSQPERGNSPLHF. The CDR3 DNA is TGTGCCAGCAGCCAACCTGAGAGAGGGAACTCACCCCTCCACTTT. The rearrangement joins TRBV4-2 to TRBJ1-6; D call uncertain. The CDR3 runs to 15 residues. The V end lost 2 bases, the J end lost 10 bases, and 15 bases lay between the germline ends. Germline loops: CDR1 LGHNA, CDR2 YNFKEQ.

This clone showed up many times. V is TRBV30 and J is TRBJ2-5; TRBD2 is a possible D gene (7 bases). This CDR3 spans 13 amino acids. V dropped 3 bases and J dropped 4 bases, with 12 bases sitting between them. Per the germline V gene, CDR1 is GTSNPN and CDR2 is SVGIG (reference sequence). DNA of the CDR3: TGTGCCTGGAGAGTGGGAGGGGGAGAGACCCAGTACTTC. This sequence encodes CAWRVGGGETQYF.

The rearrangement uses TRBV11-3 and TRBJ2-7; D gene unclear. V was shortened by 4 bases and J by 5 bases, with 15 bases between the two germline ends. The CDR3 is 14 amino acids. In germline, CDR1 is SGHNT, CDR2 YENEEA. For the CDR3, the DNA is TGTGCCAGCAGCTCCGGTCGCGGCGTCGACGAGCAGTACTTC. This encodes CASSSGRGVDEQYF. The full variable domain, with the rest looked up from reference TRBV11-3 and TRBJ2-7, is EAGVVQSPRYKIIEKKQPVAFWCNPISGHNTLYWYLQNLGQGPELLIRYENEEAVDDSQLPKDRFSAERLKGVDSTLKIQPAELGDSAVYLCASSSGRGVDEQYFGPGTRLTVT.

V usage is TRBV18 and J usage is TRBJ1-2; D possibly corresponds to TRBD1 (5 bases). Trimming removed 6 bases at V and 2 bases at J, with 25 bases between. Germline CDR1 and CDR2: KGHSH and LQKENI. CDR3 length: 18 amino acids. The CDR3: CASSRESRLGVRNYGYTF. The CDR3 nucleotides read TGTGCCAGCTCGCGGGAGAGCCGTCTGGGGGTTAGAAACTATGGCTACACCTTC. The full variable domain, rest sourced from reference TRBV18 and TRBJ1-2, is NAGVMQNPRHLVRRRGQEARLRCSPMKGHSHVYWYRQLPEEGLKFMVYLQKENIIDESGMPKERFSAEFPKEGPSILRIQQVVRGDSAAYFCASSRESRLGVRNYGYTFGSGTRLTVV.

This sequence joins TRBV3-1 (or the pseudogene TRBV3-2) and TRBJ2-3; the match to TRBD2 covers 12 bases. Looked up from germline, CDR1 is LGHDT and CDR2 is YNNKEL (reference sequence). Trimming at V came to 4 bases and at J to 2 bases, leaving 4 bases not matched to a gene. The CDR3 has 16 amino acids. Here the CDR3 reads CASSLGLAGPTDTQYF. CDR3 DNA sequence: TGTGCCAGCAGCCTCGGACTAGCGGGACCCACAGATACGCAGTATTTT.

This clone was seen once. The rearrangement uses TRBV10-3 and TRBJ2-2; D perhaps matches TRBD2 (5 bases). Germline V lookup: CDR1 ENHRY, CDR2 SYGVKD. This CDR3 spans 13 amino acids. Trimming removed 3 bases at V and 7 bases at J, with 9 bases between. DNA for the CDR3: TGTGCCATCAGTGACAAAGCGGACGGGGAGCTGTTTTTT. Its protein product is CAISDKADGELFF.